This is a list of T cell receptor beta chains from one sample in a study of early T cells in non-severe SARS-CoV-2 infection. TCRdb analysed the 5' RACE reads with MiXCR anew, one entry per CDR3 protein. The sample lists 25,000 to 30,000 distinct CDR3 sequences, about 4% occurring once. Input material: whole blood. All receptors derive from an adult who was a healthcare worker with PCR-confirmed SARS-CoV-2 infection or an uninfected control (not recorded which). The CDR3 runs from the conserved cysteine through the conserved F or W. D genes are given only for firm matches. A clone size is listed for some rows: how often the clone was seen (once, few, many), or a class if it is expanded.

>TRBV13|TRBJ2-1|-|-
TGTGCCAGCAGCTTGTATTCCGCCTACAATGAGCAGTTCTTC
CASSLYSAYNEQFF
>TRBV29-1|TRBJ1-2|-|many
TGCAGCGTTGAAGGGGCGACACTCTCTGGCTACACCTTC
CSVEGATLSGYTF
>TRBV28|TRBJ2-2|TRBD1|few
TGTGCCAGCAGACACACAGGGGCTGGCACCGGGGAGCTGTTTTTT
CASRHTGAGTGELFF
>TRBV7-8|TRBJ1-2|TRBD1|many
TGTGCCAGCAGCCTGACAGGGGAGGCTGGCTACACCTTC
CASSLTGEAGYTF
>TRBV29-1|TRBJ2-1|TRBD2|-
TGCAGCGTTTTTCTAGCGGGATTACAGTTCTTC
CSVFLAGLQFF
>TRBV4-3|TRBJ2-3|-|-
TGCGCCAGCAGCCAAGATCGGGGGCCGAATACGCAGTATTTT
CASSQDRGPNTQYF
>TRBV28|TRBJ2-3|TRBD1|-
TGTGCCAGCCAGCAGGGGGCAGGAACAGATACGCAGTATTTT
CASQQGAGTDTQYF
>TRBV11-2|TRBJ1-1|-|many
TGTGCCAGCAGCCGGACATTGAACACTGAAGCTTTCTTT
CASSRTLNTEAFF
>TRBV2|TRBJ1-6|TRBD1|many
TGTGCCAGTATCCGGGACAGGGGTTATAATTCACCCCTCCACTTT
CASIRDRGYNSPLHF
>TRBV19|TRBJ2-3|TRBD1|-
TGTGCCAGTAGTCCACACAGGGGTGGGACAGATACGCAGTATTTT
CASSPHRGGTDTQYF
>TRBV13|TRBJ2-3|TRBD2|-
TGTGCCAGCAGCTTACGGACTAGCGGGAGTAATACGCAGTATTTT
CASSLRTSGSNTQYF
>TRBV28|TRBJ2-2|-|many
TGTGCCAGCAGGAGCACCCATGGGGTATCGGGGGAGCTGTTTTTT
CASRSTHGVSGELFF
>TRBV7-9|TRBJ1-2|-|many
TGTGCCAGCAGCCGGCCCCCGCCAGTCGCTAACTATGGCTACACCTTC
CASSRPPPVANYGYTF
>TRBV9|TRBJ2-1|TRBD2|many
TGTGCCAGCAGCCTTTTTGGGGGAGCGGGAAATGAGCAGTTCTTC
CASSLFGGAGNEQFF
>TRBV12-3/TRBV12-4|TRBJ1-4|-|many
TGTGCCAGCAGTTCAGGGGTGACTAATGAAAAACTGTTTTTT
CASSSGVTNEKLFF
>TRBV27|TRBJ2-5|-|few
TGTGCCAGCAGTGCCCAGGGGGGACAAGAGACCCAGTACTTC
CASSAQGGQETQYF